One and the same sample provided the 23 T cell receptor beta chains below, sequenced in a study of blood T cell repertoires in COVID-19. Libraries were prepared by immunoSEQ multiplex PCR; TCRdb keeps only in-frame clonotypes and omits some of them. The data show 110,000 to 150,000 clones, 84% seen once. Sequencing used PBMCs or T cells enriched from blood (not recorded which). The receptor set was obtained from a woman in her late teens or twenties who had been exposed to COVID-19.

The chain carries TRBV25-1 and TRBJ2-3, with D perhaps TRBD2 (6 bases). The germline V gene encodes CDR1 MGHDK and CDR2 SYGVNS. The V end was cut by 5 bases, the J end by 7 bases, with 13 bases between. The CDR3 covers 13 residues. The DNA for the CDR3 is TGTGCCAGCAGTTGGGGGGAGGTAAATACGCAGTATTTT. Its translation is CASSWGEVNTQYF.

The gene calls are TRBV19 and TRBJ2-1, with 13 bases fitting TRBD2. The germline V gene has CDR1 LNHDA and CDR2 SQIVND (reference sequence). The CDR3 length is 15 residues. V shed 4 bases, J shed 8 bases, and the junction held 5 bases outside the gene matches. The CDR3 protein is CASSTLAGGPYEQFF. The DNA of the CDR3 is TGTGCCAGTAGTACACTAGCGGGAGGGCCATATGAGCAGTTCTTC.

The chain has TRBV5-1 and TRBJ2-3, with a possible D match to TRBD2 (6 bases). Germline V gene sequence: CDR1 SGHRS, CDR2 YFSETQ. V lost 3 bases and J 2 bases, leaving 22 bases between the germline ends. The CDR3 loop spans 18 amino acids. CDR3 sequence reads: CASSSFPPRERVTDTQYF. CDR3 DNA sequence: TGCGCCAGCAGCTCTTTTCCCCCACGGGAGAGGGTCACAGATACGCAGTATTTT.

CDR3 amino acids: CASSPLITGGEQYF. The CDR3 nucleotides are TGTGCCAGCAGTCCACTCATAACAGGGGGCGAGCAGTACTTC. V gene TRBV27 combines with J gene TRBJ2-7; 8 bases fit TRBD1. Per the germline V gene, CDR1 is MNHEY and CDR2 is SMNVEV (reference sequence). CDR3 length: 14 amino acids. V gave up 5 bases and J gave up 6 bases; unmatched junction bases: 9.

V gene TRBV11-3 combines with J gene TRBJ2-3; TRBD1 agrees at 11 bases. Trimming removed 3 bases from V and 3 bases from J; junction bases left unmatched: 2. The CDR3 totals 15 residues. Germline lookup yields CDR1 SGHNT and CDR2 YENEEA. In DNA form, the CDR3 reads TGTGCCAGCAGCTTGGGACAGGGGGATACAGATACGCAGTATTTT. The encoded protein is CASSLGQGDTDTQYF.

The J gene is TRBJ2-7, the V gene TRBV12-3 or TRBV12-4; D is uncertain. Trimming removed 3 bases at V and 2 bases at J, with 8 bases between. The CDR3 totals 13 residues. CDR3 residues: CASSFGHTYEQYF. The CDR3 nucleotides are TGTGCCAGCAGTTTTGGGCACACCTACGAGCAGTACTTC.

The V gene is TRBV24-1, the J gene TRBJ2-5, with D tentatively TRBD1 (6 bases). CDR1 KGHDR and CDR2 SFDVKD come from the germline V gene. The CDR3 spans 14 residues. V was trimmed by 4 bases and J by 5 bases, leaving 13 bases between them. The CDR3 loop is CATSDPKGVETQYF. The CDR3 DNA reads as TGTGCCACCAGTGACCCGAAGGGGGTGGAGACCCAGTACTTC.

This clone was detected only a few times. This sequence joins TRBV6-5 and TRBJ1-2, with D possibly TRBD1 on 5 matching bases. The length of the CDR3 is 12 residues. V dropped 6 bases and J dropped 3 bases, with 8 bases sitting between them. Germline V gene sequence: CDR1 MNHEY, CDR2 SVGAGI. This CDR3 is CASRDNHYGYTF. The DNA for the CDR3 is TGTGCCAGCAGGGACAATCACTATGGCTACACCTTC.

The genes are TRBV19 and TRBJ1-5, with a possible D match to TRBD1 (5 bases). V was clipped by 6 bases and J by 4 bases, with 19 bases between them. CDR1 and CDR2 (germline): LNHDA, SQIVND (reference sequence). CDR3 length equals 16 residues. As DNA, the CDR3 is TGTGCCAGTAGCAAAACAGTACGGACACTAAATCAGCCCCAGCATTTT. Translating it yields CASSKTVRTLNQPQHF.

This rearrangement joins TRBV7-6 to TRBJ2-3; 8 bases match TRBD2. The trim removed 5 bases at V and 4 bases at J, leaving 8 bases unmatched. This CDR3 has 15 residues. CDR1 is SGHVS, CDR2 FNYEAQ, per germline. CDR3 in amino acids: CASSLERESADTQYF. The CDR3 nucleotides read TGTGCCAGCAGCCTCGAGCGGGAGTCAGCAGATACGCAGTATTTT.

The chain is built from TRBV28 and TRBJ1-5, with D tentatively TRBD1 (6 bases). The ends were cut back, 3 bases at V and 4 bases at J, with 13 bases in the middle. CDR1 and CDR2 (germline): MDHEN, SYDVKM. The CDR3 length is 15 residues. In DNA, the CDR3 is TGTGCCAGCAGTTTGATAGGGGGACCTAATCAGCCCCAGCATTTT. Translation gives CASSLIGGPNQPQHF.

V and J are TRBV3-1 (or the pseudogene TRBV3-2) and TRBJ2-1; 10 bases fit TRBD2. The CDR3 has 17 amino acids. From germline, CDR1 is LGHDT and CDR2 YNNKEL (reference sequence). V lost 1 base to trimming and J lost 2 bases; unmatched junction nucleotides: 5. The chain's CDR3 is CASSQVSGGRTYNEQFF. The CDR3 DNA follows: TGTGCCAGCAGCCAAGTTAGCGGGGGGCGCACCTACAATGAGCAGTTCTTC.

V and J are TRBV18 and TRBJ1-5; 10 positions match TRBD1. Germline assignment: CDR1 KGHSH and CDR2 LQKENI. The CDR3 extends over 14 amino acids. Losses at the gene ends were 3 bases for V and 4 bases for J; bases not matched to a gene: 0. The DNA of the CDR3 is TGTGCCAGCTCACCGGGACAGGGGAATCAGCCCCAGCATTTT. Translation: CASSPGQGNQPQHF.

CDR3 in DNA: TGCAGTGCTAGTCTAACGTCTGGTTCGGGGTCCGTTGAGACCCAGTACTTC. Its translation is CSASLTSGSGSVETQYF. This chain links TRBV20-1 with TRBJ2-5; perhaps TRBD2 as D (5 bases). Germline values: CDR1 DFQATT, CDR2 SNEGSKA (reference sequence). The ends were cut back, 3 bases at V and 5 bases at J, with 25 bases in the middle. This CDR3 is built from 17 residues.

The chain is built from TRBV19 and TRBJ1-2; D is undetermined. Trimming left V 4 bases short and J 4 bases short, with 7 bases between. The CDR3 is made up of 12 amino acids. Germline values: CDR1 LNHDA, CDR2 SQIVND (reference sequence). This CDR3 is CASSKEGYGYTF. In DNA form, the CDR3 reads TGTGCCAGTAGTAAGGAGGGCTATGGCTACACCTTC.

J is TRBJ2-7 and V is TRBV2; TRBD2 matches 7 bases. This CDR3 has 13 amino acids. Losses at the gene ends were 11 bases for V and 6 bases for J; bases not matched to a gene: 13. Germline loops: CDR1 SNHLY, CDR2 FYNNEI. The CDR3 region has the DNA TGTGCCGTGCGCTTTGGGGAGGGGAGCGAGCAGTACTTC. It specifies CAVRFGEGSEQYF.

This clone was detected once. The V call is TRBV5-1, the J call TRBJ2-1; D may be TRBD1 (7 bases). The CDR3 is 19 residues long. From germline, CDR1 is SGHRS and CDR2 YFSETQ. The V gene lost 0 bases and the J gene lost 4 bases, with 23 bases spanning the gap. The chain's CDR3 is CASSLGADRLLADYNEQFF. The CDR3 DNA sequence: TGCGCCAGCAGCTTGGGCGCGGACAGGCTACTAGCAGATTACAATGAGCAGTTCTTC.

The J gene is TRBJ2-1, the V gene TRBV10-3; 8 nucleotides agree with TRBD2. CDR1 and CDR2 (germline): ENHRY, SYGVKD. The CDR3 is 14 residues long. Trimming took 10 bases from V and 4 from J; bases not matched to a gene: 9. CDR3 sequence reads: CATKTAGAYNEQFF. The CDR3 nucleotides read TGTGCCACCAAAACAGCGGGAGCGTACAATGAGCAGTTCTTC.

This chain uses TRBV7-9 with TRBJ1-5; 9 positions match TRBD1. J gave up 5 bases and V 5 bases, and 7 bases lay outside the gene matches. This CDR3 has 15 residues. The germline CDR1 and CDR2 sequences are SEHNR and FQNEAQ (reference sequence). In nucleotides, the CDR3 is TGTGCCAGCAGCCCTGGACAGGGGCCACATCAGCCCCAGCATTTT. Protein: CASSPGQGPHQPQHF.

V usage is TRBV3-1 (or the pseudogene TRBV3-2) and J usage is TRBJ1-1; D gene uncertain. The CDR3 spans 15 residues. Looked up from germline, CDR1 is LGHDT and CDR2 is YNNKEL (reference sequence). The V gene lost 5 bases and the J gene lost 3 bases, with 16 bases spanning the gap. The CDR3 sequence: CASSESTGFDTEAFF. The CDR3 DNA is TGTGCCAGCAGCGAATCCACGGGGTTTGACACTGAAGCTTTCTTT.

This chain joins TRBV5-4 and TRBJ2-7, with 14 bases matching TRBD2. The CDR3 spans 16 residues. V was pared by 5 bases and J by 7 bases, with 11 bases of the junction left unmatched. Germline V CDR1 and CDR2: SGHNT, YYREEE (reference sequence). CDR3 nucleotides: TGTGCCAGCAGTACGTCCGGGACTAGCGGGAGACCTGAGCAGTACTTC. Protein product: CASSTSGTSGRPEQYF.

In its sample, this clone was seen once. J is TRBJ2-3 and V is TRBV7-6; 9 nucleotides line up with TRBD1. Germline trimming cut 1 base from V and 1 base from J; bases unmatched to any gene: 3. Germline V gives CDR1 SGHVS, CDR2 FNYEAQ. The CDR3 sequence is 16 residues long. For the CDR3, the DNA is TGTGCCAGCAGCTTAGGGTGGACAGGGGGCACAGATACGCAGTATTTT. This encodes CASSLGWTGGTDTQYF.

V is TRBV5-1 and J is TRBJ2-2, with 14 bases identical to TRBD2. CDR1 and CDR2 from the germline V gene are SGHRS and YFSETQ. The CDR3 spans 15 residues. J gave up 6 bases and V 6 bases, and 4 bases lay outside the gene matches. This CDR3 is CASTGLAGGPGELFF. The CDR3 nucleotides read TGCGCCAGCACCGGACTAGCGGGAGGCCCCGGGGAGCTGTTTTTT.